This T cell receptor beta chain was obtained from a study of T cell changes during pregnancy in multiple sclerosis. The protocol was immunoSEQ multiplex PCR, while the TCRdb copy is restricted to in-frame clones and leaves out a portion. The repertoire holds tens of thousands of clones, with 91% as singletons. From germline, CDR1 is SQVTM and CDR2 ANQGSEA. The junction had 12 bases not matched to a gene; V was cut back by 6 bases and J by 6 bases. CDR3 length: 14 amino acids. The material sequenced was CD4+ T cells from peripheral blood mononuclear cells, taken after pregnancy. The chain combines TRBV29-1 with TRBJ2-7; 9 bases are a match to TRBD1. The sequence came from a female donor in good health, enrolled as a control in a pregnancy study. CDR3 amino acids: CSVPGQGQRGEQYF. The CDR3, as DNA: TGCAGCGTCCCCGGACAGGGGCAGAGGGGCGAGCAGTACTTC.